These 27 T cell receptor beta chains were all obtained from the same sample, sequenced in a study of CD8+CD57+ T cells in acquired aplastic anemia. Genomic DNA provided the template from which TCR beta VDJ and CDR3 profiles were obtained. TCRdb fed the reads into MiXCR, producing one record per CDR3 protein. In the table there are 200,000 to 300,000 distinct CDR3 sequences, 82% of which are singletons. Sequenced patients had shown CD8+CD57+ cell expansion by flow cytometry. The specimen was sorted CD4+, CD8+, or CD8+CD57+ T cells (not recorded which) from PBMCs. The receptors stem from a human donor with aplastic anemia.

The genes are TRBV7-9 and TRBJ1-6; TRBD1 is a possible D gene (5 bases). V lost 3 bases and J lost 16, with 25 bases in between. The germline V gene has CDR1 SEHNR and CDR2 FQNEAQ (reference sequence). CDR3 size: 16 residues. The DNA for the CDR3 is TGTGCCAGCAGCTTGCAAAGAAGCGGGGGGAGCGCTGAGCTCCACTTT. It codes for CASSLQRSGGSAELHF.

This clonotype was counted a few times. The J gene is TRBJ1-6, the V gene TRBV11-1; TRBD1 matches 10 bases. The CDR3 length is 16 residues. Germline values: CDR1 SGHAT, CDR2 FQDESV (reference sequence). J lost 9 bases, V lost 3 bases, and 8 bases had no gene match. CDR3 sequence (DNA): TGTGCCAGCAGCTTTCAAGGACAGGGGGGAGGTTCACCCCTCCACTTT. Amino acids: CASSFQGQGGGSPLHF. Full variable domain (outside the CDR3, taken from reference TRBV11-1 and TRBJ1-6): EAEVAQSPRYKITEKSQAVAFWCDPISGHATLYWYRQILGQGPELLVQFQDESVVDDSQLPKDRFSAERLKGVDSTLKIQPAELGDSAMYLCASSFQGQGGGSPLHFGNGTRLTVT.

As regards this clonotype: The junction and the germline gene differ at one end; a read error may be behind it. The V call is TRBV7-2, the J call TRBJ2-6; D gene uncertain. The CDR3 totals 17 residues. Germline V gene sequence: CDR1 SGHTA, CDR2 FQGNSA. The CDR3 is CASSLGAVPTDTKVLTF. In DNA form, the CDR3 reads TGTGCCAGCAGCTTAGGTGCGGTCCCCACAGATACCAAGGTCCTGACTTTC.

This clonotype was counted a single time. The chain is built from TRBV5-5 and TRBJ1-2; D possibly corresponds to TRBD1 (5 bases). Trimming took 4 bases from V and 3 from J, leaving 16 bases between them. CDR3 length: 15 residues. The V gene's germline CDR1 is SGHKS and CDR2 YYEKEE (reference sequence). In DNA form, the CDR3 reads TGTGCCAGCAGCCCCGACAGACGCGCCGACTATGGCTACACCTTC. This codes for CASSPDRRADYGYTF.

Worth noting for this clonotype: The junction does not match germline at one end; this may be a read error. The chain joins TRBV9 to TRBJ2-1; 11 nucleotides align to TRBD1. The germline CDR1 and CDR2 sequences are SGDLS and YYNGEE. The CDR3 extends over 12 amino acids. CDR3 in DNA: TGTGCCGGACAGGGGGCCAGGGCGACCTATAACTTC. It is translated as CAGQGARATYNF.

The chain carries TRBV7-8 and TRBJ2-7; TRBD2 is a possible D gene (6 bases). The CDR3 has 18 amino acids. Germline V gene sequence: CDR1 SGHVS, CDR2 FQNEAQ. V dropped 4 bases and J dropped 4 bases, with 26 bases sitting between them. The CDR3 DNA follows: TGTGCCAGCAGCTCGCGATGGGGCGGAGGGACCGAAGCTTACGAGCAGTACGTC. It codes for CASSSRWGGGTEAYEQYV.

This clonotype was recorded only once. The conserved phenylalanine or tryptophan is not found at the CDR3 terminus, so this likely reflects a read error. The limits of the CDR3 on the DNA are not certain, so only TCRdb's listed CDR3 is given. This chain joins TRBV9 and TRBJ2-1; TRBD1, as called in the table, went unchecked against the DNA. The CDR3 region is 12 residues in length, termini included. Germline CDR1 reads SGDLS; CDR2 reads YYNGEE. CDR3 sequence: CASSGRGKSTVT.

To note about this clonotype: The junction differs from germline at one of its ends, possibly a read error. The V call is TRBV13, the J call TRBJ2-7; D possibly matches TRBD1 or TRBD2 (5 bases each). Germline V gene lookup returns CDR1 PRHDT and CDR2 FYEKMQ (reference sequence). The CDR3 is made up of 14 amino acids. The CDR3 DNA reads as TGTGCCAGCAGCTTAAGGAGGACAACTAATGAAAAACACTTC. It codes for CASSLRRTTNEKHF.

The chain has TRBV7-9 and TRBJ2-5, with 10 bases matching TRBD1. The germline CDR1 and CDR2 sequences are SEHNR and FQNEAQ (reference sequence). V lost 3 bases and J lost 12; bases outside the gene matches: 13. There are 15 residues in the CDR3. The CDR3, as DNA: TGTGCCAGCAGCTTGGACAGGGGGACAAAAGAGAACGAGTACTTC. It specifies CASSLDRGTKENEYF.

The chain employs TRBV25-1 and TRBJ1-2; D remains unclear. The V end was cut by 2 bases, the J end by 7 bases, with 8 bases between. CDR3 length: 12 amino acids. Germline values: CDR1 MGHDK, CDR2 SYGVNS. CDR3 sequence (DNA): TGTGCCAGCAGTGAAATGCGGTCTGGCTACACCTTC. Translated: CASSEMRSGYTF.

Worth noting for this clonotype: Germline and junction disagree at one end, which may indicate a read error. The chain combines TRBV7-2 with TRBJ2-3; 7 bases agree with TRBD1. CDR1 is SGHTA and CDR2 is FQGNSA in the germline V gene. The CDR3 spans 14 residues. The CDR3 nucleotides read TGTGCCAGCAGCCCCGGGGACAGCCCCAATGAGCAGTTTTTT. Its translation: CASSPGDSPNEQFF.

The chain joins TRBV7-8 to TRBJ1-2; D is unclear. Trimming left V 4 bases short and J 3 bases short, with 18 bases between. Germline V CDR1 and CDR2: SGHVS, FQNEAQ. The CDR3 covers 16 residues. CDR3 bases: TGTGCCAGCAGCTCACGGCACGAGGGCATGGACTATGGCTACACCTTC. Translating it yields CASSSRHEGMDYGYTF. The variable domain in full, with the rest retrieved from reference TRBV7-8 and TRBJ1-2, is GAGVSQSPRYKVAKRGQDVALRCDPISGHVSLFWYQQALGQGPEFLTYFQNEAQLDKSGLPSDRFFAERPEGSVSTLKIQRTQQEDSAVYLCASSSRHEGMDYGYTFGSGTRLTVV.

Here the CDR3 reads CASSVDRDNTEAFF. CDR3 DNA sequence: TGTGCCAGTAGTGTTGACAGGGATAACACTGAAGCTTTCTTT. The chain employs TRBV19 and TRBJ1-1, with 7 bases fitting TRBD1. This CDR3 is 14 amino acids long. Losses at the gene ends were 5 bases for V and 2 bases for J; bases not matched to a gene: 5. Germline CDR1 LNHDA, CDR2 SQIVND (reference sequence).

The J gene is TRBJ2-5, the V gene TRBV5-6; 7 bases align to TRBD1. Germline-derived CDR1 and CDR2 are SGHDT and YYEEEE. V gave up 4 bases and J gave up 1 base; unmatched junction bases: 4. This CDR3 comprises 14 residues. The CDR3 sequence: CASSLRDSQETQYF. The DNA for the CDR3 is TGTGCCAGCAGCCTCCGGGACAGCCAAGAGACCCAGTACTTC. The variable domain in full, with the rest retrieved from reference TRBV5-6 and TRBJ2-5, is DAGVTQSPTHLIKTRGQQVTLRCSPKSGHDTVSWYQQALGQGPQFIFQYYEEEERQRGNFPDRFSGHQFPNYSSELNVNALLLGDSALYLCASSLRDSQETQYFGPGTRLLVL.

In the case of this clonotype: The junction differs from germline at one of its ends, possibly a read error. The V and J genes are TRBV7-2 and TRBJ2-1; D may be TRBD1 or TRBD2 (6 bases each). CDR1 is SGHTA, CDR2 FQGNSA, per germline. CDR3 size: 13 residues. Here the CDR3 reads CASSDRPYRGQCF. In nucleotides, the CDR3 is TGTGCCAGCAGTGATCGGCCGTACCGGGGGCAGTGCTTC.

CDR3 region: CASSAVDYGAIDEQYV. CDR3 nucleotide sequence: TGTGCCAGCAGCGCAGTTGATTATGGGGCGATTGATGAGCAGTACGTC. The chain carries TRBV7-8 and TRBJ2-7, with D perhaps matching TRBD1 (5 bases). Germline CDR1 reads SGHVS; CDR2 reads FQNEAQ. The V gene lost 5 bases and the J gene lost 7 bases, with 24 bases spanning the gap. The CDR3 has 16 amino acids.

This chain uses TRBV2 with TRBJ2-1, with D maybe TRBD2 (6 bases). V lost 6 bases and J lost 12, with 18 bases in between. Germline CDR1 is SNHLY and CDR2 is FYNNEI. This CDR3 is 13 amino acids long. CDR3: CASRDGGIQRQFF. The CDR3 DNA follows: TGTGCCAGCAGAGATGGGGGGATCCAAAGGCAGTTCTTC.

The chain joins TRBV20-1 to TRBJ1-1, with D possibly matching TRBD1 (6 bases). The CDR3 is 15 amino acids. The ends were cut back, 0 bases at V and 3 bases at J, with 14 bases in the middle. Germline V lookup: CDR1 DFQATT, CDR2 SNEGSKA (reference sequence). Here the CDR3 reads CSARDFRDTDTEAFF. The CDR3 nucleotides are TGCAGTGCTAGAGATTTTAGGGACACCGACACTGAAGCTTTCTTT.

The chain joins TRBV11-3 to TRBJ2-3, with D perhaps given as TRBD1 or TRBD2 (6 bases each). V lost 5 bases to trimming and J lost 7 bases, with 13 bases between them. The length of the CDR3 is 13 residues. CDR1 is SGHNT, CDR2 YENEEA, per germline. CDR3: CASSHTGTHTQYF. CDR3 DNA: TGTGCCAGCAGCCATACAGGGACTCATACGCAGTATTTT.

The sample holds one count of this clonotype. This is likely a read error, given that the CDR3 carries no conserved phenylalanine or tryptophan at its end. The DNA is left out, because the CDR3 cannot be placed on it with certainty; the CDR3 is given as TCRdb lists it. The CDR3 spells CASSGSYSNQPQHFG. The chain has TRBV2 and TRBJ2-3; no DNA check was done on the table's D call, TRBD1. The CDR3 has 15 amino acids, counting both end residues. CDR1 is SNHLY and CDR2 is FYNNEI in the germline V gene.

The chain combines TRBV19 with TRBJ1-2, with 7 bases aligning to TRBD1. V trimming: 5 bases; J trimming: 5 bases; junction bases outside the gene matches: 5. The CDR3 totals 13 residues. The germline gives CDR1 LNHDA, CDR2 SQIVND (reference sequence). The CDR3 spells CASSPTGTYGYTF. CDR3 in DNA: TGTGCCAGTAGTCCGACAGGGACATATGGCTACACCTTC.

The chain carries TRBV7-2 and TRBJ2-1; D possibly corresponds to TRBD1 (6 bases). The CDR3 length is 16 residues. Per the germline V gene, CDR1 is SGHTA and CDR2 is FQGNSA. The V gene lost 1 base and the J gene lost 13 bases, with 23 bases spanning the gap. The CDR3 loop reads CASSLGGLIYSYNQFF. In nucleotides, the CDR3 is TGTGCCAGCAGCTTAGGGGGGCTAATTTATAGCTACAACCAGTTCTTC.

The chain couples TRBV12-3 or TRBV12-4 to TRBJ2-3, with D maybe TRBD2 (5 bases). CDR3 size: 14 residues. V shed 6 bases and J shed 9 bases, with 19 bases lying between them. CDR3 residues: CASSFRGHETTQYF. The CDR3 nucleotides are TGTGCCAGCAGCTTCCGAGGGCATGAGACCACGCAGTATTTT.

The J gene is TRBJ1-2, the V gene TRBV9; D remains unclear. Germline V gives CDR1 SGDLS, CDR2 YYNGEE. V was clipped by 7 bases and J by 13 bases, with 26 bases between them. The CDR3 is 14 amino acids. Here the CDR3 DNA reads TGTGCCAGCGGTCGCGCTGAGAGCATTCAGTACTTCACCTTC. It specifies CASGRAESIQYFTF.

To note about this clonotype: Germline and junction disagree at one end, which may indicate a read error. The chain employs TRBV7-2 and TRBJ2-3, with TRBD1 matching 8 bases. The CDR3 runs to 14 residues. Germline assignment: CDR1 SGHTA and CDR2 FQGNSA. The CDR3 spells CASSLAGGADNHYF. The CDR3 region has the DNA TGTGCCAGCAGCTTGGCAGGGGGCGCCGACAATCACTACTTT.

The chain is built from TRBV6-1 and TRBJ2-3, with D hard to call. V lost 10 bases and J 6 bases, leaving 17 bases between the germline ends. The germline CDR1 and CDR2 sequences are MNHNS and SASEGT. The CDR3 consists of 13 residues. The CDR3 nucleotides read TGTGCCACCAACCCCCGCTTAGGCGATACGCAGTATTTT. Its translation is CATNPRLGDTQYF.

This clonotype was observed a handful of times. This sequence joins TRBV24-1 and TRBJ2-2, with TRBD1 matching 7 bases. Germline assignment: CDR1 KGHDR and CDR2 SFDVKD. The V gene end was trimmed by 7 bases and the J gene end by 3 bases; junction bases not matched to a gene: 13. The CDR3 consists of 17 residues. The CDR3 loop reads CATRSRLATGDTGELFF. CDR3 nucleotide sequence: TGTGCCACCAGATCCCGTTTGGCAACAGGGGACACCGGGGAGCTGTTTTTT.